This TCR beta chain was identified in a study of T cell changes during pregnancy in multiple sclerosis. The assay was immunoSEQ multiplex PCR, and TCRdb's table has in-frame clones only and misses some. Of around 65,000 clones listed, over 85% are singletons. The sample in question was peripheral blood, obtained in the first trimester of pregnancy. The source of this sequence is a female donor in good health, enrolled as a control in a pregnancy study.

In DNA, the CDR3 is TGTGCTAGTGGTTTTCGTTTAGCAGACGACAATGAGCAGTTCTTC. Encoded protein: CASGFRLADDNEQFF. The chain joins TRBV12-5 to TRBJ2-1; D remains unclear. Germline values: CDR1 LGHNT, CDR2 FRNRAP. V was shortened by 3 bases and J by 5 bases, with 14 bases between the two germline ends. The CDR3 sequence is 15 residues long.